One and the same sample provided the 21 T cell receptor beta chains below, sequenced in a study of blood T cell repertoires in COVID-19. Method: immunoSEQ multiplex PCR; TCRdb's copy keeps in-frame clones and lacks some. The sample gives fewer than 300,000 clones, over 75% of which show up once; roughly 1.1% is in the top ten. Material: PBMCs or T cells enriched from blood (not recorded which). These receptors all stem from a woman in her twenties or thirties who had recovered from COVID-19.

The CDR3 protein is CASSSGLAGALQETQYF. CDR3 nucleotides: TGTGCCAGCAGCAGTGGACTAGCGGGGGCACTTCAAGAGACCCAGTACTTC. The chain is built from TRBV13 and TRBJ2-5; 13 positions agree with TRBD2. There are 17 residues in the CDR3. V lost 5 bases to trimming and J lost 2 bases; unmatched junction nucleotides: 8. CDR1 is PRHDT and CDR2 is FYEKMQ in the germline V gene (reference sequence).

The table lists this clone with a few counts. One end of the junction does not line up with germline, which may come from a read error. The CDR3 protein is CASSFGSSGTFPVF. DNA for the CDR3: TGTGCCAGCAGTTTCGGTTCTAGCGGGACATTCCCCGTCTTC. This chain links TRBV28 with TRBJ2-7; 9 bases map to TRBD2. Germline V lookup: CDR1 MDHEN, CDR2 SYDVKM. This CDR3 is built from 14 residues.

The chain links TRBV28 to TRBJ1-4, with D uncertain. Trimming stripped 10 bases from V and 7 bases from J, with 7 bases between. The CDR3 length is 10 residues. Germline V gene lookup returns CDR1 MDHEN and CDR2 SYDVKM. The CDR3 loop reads CATSGEKLFF. CDR3 in DNA: TGTGCCACCTCGGGTGAAAAACTGTTTTTT. The full variable domain, in which reference TRBV28 and TRBJ1-4 provide the parts outside the CDR3, is DVKVTQSSRYLVKRTGEKVFLECVQDMDHENMFWYRQDPGLGLRLIYFSYDVKMKEKGDIPEGYSVSREKKERFSLILESASTNQTSMYLCATSGEKLFFGSGTQLSVL.

This rearrangement joins TRBV7-9 to TRBJ1-2; 9 bases align to TRBD1. Germline V lookup: CDR1 SEHNR, CDR2 FQNEAQ (reference sequence). The CDR3 loop spans 15 amino acids. With V trimmed by 5 bases and J by 4 bases, 8 bases remained unmatched. For the CDR3, the DNA is TGTGCCAGCAGCGCCTCGGGACAGGGAGTCTATGGCTACACCTTC. Amino acids: CASSASGQGVYGYTF.

This clone was recorded only once. The rearrangement uses TRBV12-3 or TRBV12-4 and TRBJ2-3; D is undetermined. V was clipped by 4 bases and J by 3 bases, with 5 bases between them. The CDR3 sequence is 12 residues long. This chain's CDR3 is CASSSGTDTQYF. As DNA, the CDR3 is TGTGCCAGCAGTTCCGGGACAGATACGCAGTATTTT.

Only one count was recorded for this clone. The J gene is TRBJ1-4, the V gene TRBV28; TRBD1 is a possible D gene (6 bases). The ends were cut back, 10 bases at V and 2 bases at J, with 14 bases in the middle. This CDR3 comprises 14 residues. The germline V gene has CDR1 MDHEN and CDR2 SYDVKM. The CDR3: CAIPDSPTNEKLFF. The CDR3 DNA reads as TGTGCCATCCCGGACAGCCCGACTAATGAAAAACTGTTTTTT.

The chain carries TRBV30 and TRBJ2-7; 8 nucleotides match TRBD2. With V trimmed by 3 bases and J by 0 bases, 4 bases remained unmatched. Germline CDR1 reads GTSNPN; CDR2 reads SVGIG (reference sequence). The CDR3 runs 14 residues. The DNA of the CDR3 is TGTGCCTGGAGGGATAGCGGGAACTCCTACGAGCAGTACTTC. Its protein is CAWRDSGNSYEQYF.

V and J are TRBV5-8 and TRBJ2-7; D not certain. The CDR3 loop spans 10 amino acids. Germline V gene lookup returns CDR1 SGHTS and CDR2 YDEGEE. Trimming left V 1 base short and J 6 bases short, with 2 bases between. CDR3 DNA: TGTGCCAGCAGCTTGCTCGAGCAGTACTTC. Protein product: CASSLLEQYF.

J is TRBJ1-6 and V is TRBV28; 8 nucleotides match TRBD1. The CDR3 totals 19 residues. The germline V gene has CDR1 MDHEN and CDR2 SYDVKM. The ends lost 5 bases at V and 0 bases at J; junction bases unmatched: 12. The CDR3: CASSLSGTGASSYNSPLHF. The CDR3 nucleotides are TGTGCCAGCAGTCTCTCCGGGACAGGAGCTAGCTCCTATAATTCACCCCTCCACTTT. The full variable domain, with the rest looked up from reference TRBV28 and TRBJ1-6, is DVKVTQSSRYLVKRTGEKVFLECVQDMDHENMFWYRQDPGLGLRLIYFSYDVKMKEKGDIPEGYSVSREKKERFSLILESASTNQTSMYLCASSLSGTGASSYNSPLHFGNGTRLTVT.

The rearrangement joins TRBV28 to TRBJ1-1, with no clear D. The V gene lost 2 bases and the J gene lost 1 base, with 5 bases spanning the gap. The CDR3 length is 13 residues. In germline, CDR1 is MDHEN, CDR2 SYDVKM. CDR3 loop: CASSLPQNTEAFF. The CDR3, as DNA: TGTGCCAGCAGTTTACCACAGAACACTGAAGCTTTCTTT.

The CDR3: CASSQESSAQYEQYF. CDR3 DNA sequence: TGTGCCAGCAGCCAAGAGAGTAGCGCCCAATACGAGCAGTACTTC. The chain joins TRBV3-1 (or the pseudogene TRBV3-2) to TRBJ2-7, with a tentative D call TRBD2 (5 bases). This CDR3 is built from 15 residues. V was cut by 0 bases and J by 4 bases, with 13 bases left in between. The germline V gene has CDR1 LGHDT and CDR2 YNNKEL (reference sequence).

The chain employs TRBV5-1 and TRBJ1-4, with a tentative D call TRBD1 (5 bases). The V and J ends lost 4 bases and 7 bases respectively, with 17 bases between them. Germline V CDR1 and CDR2: SGHRS, YFSETQ. CDR3 size: 15 residues. The DNA for the CDR3 is TGCGCCAGCAGCCCGATCGAGGCGGGGGGTGAAAAACTGTTTTTT. This translates into CASSPIEAGGEKLFF. The variable domain in full, completed from reference TRBV5-1 and TRBJ1-4, reads KAGVTQTPRYLIKTRGQQVTLSCSPISGHRSVSWYQQTPGQGLQFLFEYFSETQRNKGNFPGRFSGRQFSNSRSEMNVSTLELGDSALYLCASSPIEAGGEKLFFGSGTQLSVL.

The chain combines TRBV9 with TRBJ2-1, with 11 positions matching TRBD2. V shed 4 bases and J 6 bases; nucleotides not matched to a gene: 6. This CDR3 spans 15 amino acids. Per the germline V gene, CDR1 is SGDLS and CDR2 is YYNGEE. In nucleotides, the CDR3 is TGTGCCAGCAGCAAATCCGGGACTAGCGGCAATGAGCAGTTCTTC. This translates into CASSKSGTSGNEQFF.

V usage is TRBV30 and J usage is TRBJ2-5; TRBD2 might be the D (6 bases). V lost 4 bases, J lost 3 bases, and 9 bases lay in between. This CDR3 has 12 residues. CDR1 is GTSNPN, CDR2 SVGIG, per germline (reference sequence). This CDR3 reads CAWIGLKETQYF. DNA of the CDR3: TGTGCCTGGATAGGACTAAAAGAGACCCAGTACTTC.

V is TRBV11-3 and J is TRBJ2-3; 8 nucleotides align to TRBD1. The CDR3 is 14 residues long. V trimming: 5 bases; J trimming: 2 bases; junction bases outside the gene matches: 3. Germline V gene lookup returns CDR1 SGHNT and CDR2 YENEEA. The CDR3 here is CASSLRGPTDTQYF. The CDR3 nucleotides are TGTGCCAGCAGCCTCAGGGGGCCCACAGATACGCAGTATTTT. Variable domain in full (rest from reference TRBV11-3 and TRBJ2-3): EAGVVQSPRYKIIEKKQPVAFWCNPISGHNTLYWYLQNLGQGPELLIRYENEEAVDDSQLPKDRFSAERLKGVDSTLKIQPAELGDSAVYLCASSLRGPTDTQYFGPGTRLTVL.

V gene TRBV30 combines with J gene TRBJ1-1, with D uncertain. This CDR3 is built from 11 residues. Deletions cut 6 bases from V and 10 bases from J, with 15 bases between. The germline gives CDR1 GTSNPN, CDR2 SVGIG (reference sequence). The CDR3 sequence: CACMRAGSAFF. The DNA for the CDR3 is TGTGCCTGCATGAGGGCAGGTTCAGCTTTCTTT.

This chain uses TRBV7-9 with TRBJ2-6, with 7 bases aligning to TRBD2. The CDR3 totals 17 residues. V lost 5 bases, J lost 0 bases, and 7 bases stayed unmatched. The germline gives CDR1 SEHNR, CDR2 FQNEAQ (reference sequence). This CDR3 reads CASSPWEGSSGANVLTF. CDR3 DNA: TGTGCCAGCAGCCCTTGGGAGGGGAGCTCTGGGGCCAACGTCCTGACTTTC.

The J gene is TRBJ1-2, the V gene TRBV5-1, with D possibly matching TRBD1 (5 bases). V gave up 0 bases and J gave up 5 bases, with 17 bases separating them. The CDR3 covers 16 residues. Germline V gene data show CDR1 as SGHRS and CDR2 as YFSETQ. CDR3 amino acids: CASSLGGVSLTYGYTF. In DNA, the CDR3 is TGCGCCAGCAGCTTGGGGGGCGTCAGCCTCACTTATGGCTACACCTTC.

The V and J genes are TRBV4-3 and TRBJ1-2; 7 bases fit TRBD1. In germline, CDR1 is LGHNA, CDR2 YSLEER. The J segment lost 4 bases and the V segment lost 2 bases, leaving 7 bases of the junction unmatched. CDR3 size: 15 residues. The CDR3 loop is CASSQSDRDGYGYTF. Here the CDR3 DNA reads TGCGCCAGCAGCCAATCCGACAGGGACGGCTATGGCTACACCTTC.

V and J are TRBV2 and TRBJ2-2; 10 bases align to TRBD2. The germline V gene has CDR1 SNHLY and CDR2 FYNNEI. The CDR3 has 16 amino acids. V lost 6 bases and J lost 5; bases outside the gene matches: 9. CDR3 bases: TGTGCCAGCAGATCTAGCGGGAGCTATATGACCGGGGAGCTGTTTTTT. Amino acid sequence: CASRSSGSYMTGELFF.

The gene calls are TRBV28 and TRBJ1-1, with 9 bases matching TRBD1. This CDR3 has 14 amino acids. Germline loops: CDR1 MDHEN, CDR2 SYDVKM. V was clipped by 6 bases and J by 4 bases; unmatched bases: 6. In nucleotides, the CDR3 is TGTGCCAGCAGATCCGGGACAGGGAGCACTGAAGCTTTCTTT. Residues: CASRSGTGSTEAFF.